Listed below are T cell receptor beta chains from one sample, sequenced in a study of cytomegalovirus exposure and HLA in healthy donors. TCRdb's copy holds only in-frame clones and misses some; the assay was immunoSEQ multiplex PCR. In the table there are 150,000 to 200,000 clones, 10% to 15% of which are singletons. The sample was PBMCs. The receptors here all came from a man over 45 in good health and CMV-seropositive. Each CDR3 is given with its conserved first and last residue. A D gene is named only where the DNA matches it firmly. Not every row has a clone size; where given, it reads once, few, many or a size class.

J | V | size | D | CDR3 | DNA
TRBJ1-4 | TRBV2 | - | - | CASSDPATNEKLFF | TGTGCCAGCAGTGATCCTGCAACTAATGAAAAACTGTTTTTT
TRBJ1-6 | TRBV19 | - | TRBD1 | CASSIPGQGNSPLHF | TGTGCCAGTAGTATTCCGGGACAGGGGAATTCACCCCTCCACTTT
TRBJ1-3 | TRBV4-3 | few | - | CASSPHPANSGNTIYF | TGCGCCAGCAGCCCGCACCCCGCGAACTCTGGAAACACCATATATTTT
TRBJ1-1 | TRBV27 | - | - | CASSLAEGSPEAFF | TGTGCCAGCAGTTTAGCCGAGGGTAGCCCTGAAGCTTTCTTT
TRBJ2-4 | TRBV29-1 | - | - | CSVKTDRNIQYF | TGCAGCGTTAAGACAGACAGAAACATTCAGTACTTC
TRBJ1-1 | TRBV19 | - | - | CASNQVTVNTEAFF | TGTGCCAGTAATCAGGTAACGGTGAACACTGAAGCTTTCTTT
TRBJ1-5 | TRBV4-3 | few | - | CASSQGGGGTHQPQHF | TGCGCCAGCAGCCAGGGGGGGGGTGGGACTCATCAGCCCCAGCATTTT
TRBJ1-6 | TRBV7-8 | - | - | CASSFSQTDNSPLHF | TGTGCCAGCAGCTTCTCGCAAACAGATAATTCACCCCTCCACTTT
TRBJ1-5 | TRBV18 | few | - | CASSPGGPQHF | TGTGCCAGCTCACCGGGGGGGCCCCAGCATTTT
TRBJ2-1 | TRBV7-9 | - | - | CASSFREQFF | TGTGCCAGCAGCTTCAGGGAGCAGTTCTTC
TRBJ2-7 | TRBV30 | - | - | CAWSPTSGKGTYEQYF | TGTGCCTGGAGCCCGACTTCCGGGAAAGGGACCTACGAGCAGTACTTC
TRBJ2-6 | TRBV19 | few | - | CASTPQALKIGANVLTF | TGTGCCAGTACCCCCCAGGCCCTCAAGATCGGGGCCAACGTCCTGACTTTC
TRBJ1-6 | TRBV18 | - | - | CASSLGGFDSPLHF | TGTGCCAGCTCCCTTGGGGGGTTTGATTCACCCCTCCACTTT
TRBJ2-7 | TRBV7-6 | - | TRBD1 | CASSAGTGGSGQYF | TGTGCCAGCAGCGCCGGGACAGGGGGCTCAGGGCAGTACTTC
TRBJ2-6 | TRBV28 | few | TRBD1 | CASNQGGVGYGANVLTF | TGTGCCAGCAACCAAGGGGGCGTGGGGTACGGGGCCAACGTCCTGACTTTC
TRBJ2-5 | TRBV2 | few | - | CASSSSDSGGETQYF | -
TRBJ2-3 | TRBV9 | - | - | CASSPLVGAITDTQYF | TGTGCCAGCAGCCCTCTGGTGGGGGCAATCACAGATACGCAGTATTTT
TRBJ1-5 | TRBV7-2 | few | TRBD1 | CASSLNPLIDRGPHQPQHF | TGTGCCAGCAGCTTAAACCCCCTCATCGACAGGGGGCCTCATCAGCCCCAGCATTTT
TRBJ1-4 | TRBV13 | - | - | CASTERGINYEKLFF | TGTGCCAGCACTGAGAGGGGGATCAATTATGAAAAACTGTTTTTT
TRBJ2-2 | TRBV6-4 | - | - | CASSEQGDTGELFF | TGTGCCAGCAGTGAACAGGGAGACACCGGGGAGCTGTTTTTT
TRBJ1-6 | TRBV9 | - | TRBD1 | CASSVGDRGHSPLHF | TGTGCCAGCAGCGTAGGGGACAGGGGGCACTCACCCCTCCACTTT
TRBJ2-3 | TRBV5-1 | few | - | CASSLTSGTPTDTQYF | TGCGCCAGCAGCTTAACCTCCGGGACACCCACAGATACGCAGTATTTT
TRBJ1-3 | TRBV7-2 | - | - | CASSDRTSKGNTIYF | TGTGCCAGCAGCGATCGGACATCGAAGGGAAACACCATATATTTT
TRBJ1-1 | TRBV11-3 | - | TRBD1 | CASSPGGRGLDTEAFF | TGTGCCAGCAGCCCCGGGGGTAGGGGGCTTGACACTGAAGCTTTCTTT
TRBJ1-2 | TRBV30 | many | - | CAWGDGYGYTF | TGTGCCTGGGGAGACGGTTATGGCTACACCTTC
TRBJ2-3 | TRBV7-9 | few | - | CASMSGRTSTDTQYF | TGTGCCAGCATGAGTGGCAGGACTAGCACAGATACGCAGTATTTT
TRBJ2-3 | TRBV25-1 | - | - | CASSEWDTKDTQYF | TGTGCCAGCAGTGAATGGGACACGAAAGATACGCAGTATTTT
TRBJ2-3 | TRBV20-1 | few | - | CSVRIRDTQYF | TGCAGTGTGAGGATTCGAGATACGCAGTATTTT
TRBJ1-6 | TRBV2 | few | - | CASRSGQSSYNSPLHF | TGTGCCAGCAGATCCGGACAGAGCTCCTATAATTCACCCCTCCACTTT
TRBJ2-7 | TRBV11-2 | few | - | CASSLEGRDYEQYF | TGTGCCAGCAGCTTAGAGGGCAGAGACTACGAGCAGTACTTC
TRBJ1-2 | TRBV30 | few | TRBD1 | CVIGGLYGYTF | TGTGTCATAGGGGGCCTCTATGGCTACACCTTC
TRBJ1-1 | TRBV7-9 | few | - | CASSLGGDPEAFF | TGTGCCAGCAGCTTAGGCGGGGACCCTGAAGCTTTCTTT
TRBJ2-3 | TRBV15 | - | - | CATSRGGRSTDTQYF | TGTGCCACCAGCAGAGGGGGGAGGAGCACAGATACGCAGTATTTT
TRBJ1-1 | TRBV11-3 | - | - | CASSLVQQNTEAFF | TGTGCCAGCAGCTTGGTACAGCAGAACACTGAAGCTTTCTTT
TRBJ1-1 | TRBV4-3 | few | - | CASSQGQTNTEAFF | TGCGCCAGCAGCCAAGGACAGACAAACACTGAAGCTTTCTTT
TRBJ2-3 | TRBV5-4 | few | TRBD2 | CASSLPGGLADTQYF | TGTGCCAGCAGCTTGCCGGGGGGACTAGCTGATACGCAGTATTTT
TRBJ1-6 | TRBV19 | - | TRBD1 | CASSTGGGRNSPLHF | TGTGCCAGTTCCACAGGGGGAGGGAGGAATTCACCCCTCCACTTT
TRBJ1-5 | TRBV6-5 | few | - | CATPGPSNQPQHF | TGTGCCACTCCGGGTCCTAGCAATCAGCCCCAGCATTTT
TRBJ1-6 | TRBV4-2 | few | - | CASSQPSGGRNSPLHF | TGTGCCAGCAGCCAACCTTCTGGAGGGCGAAACTCACCCCTCCACTTT
TRBJ2-3 | TRBV4-3 | - | - | CASSQRTESTDTQYF | TGCGCCAGCAGCCAACGGACAGAGAGCACAGATACGCAGTATTTT
TRBJ1-2 | TRBV6-1 | - | - | CASSEGSLNYTF | TGTGCCAGCAGTGAAGGTAGTCTAAACTACACCTTC
TRBJ2-1 | TRBV7-8 | - | - | CASSPRRGGAVYNEQFF | TGTGCCAGCAGCCCTAGGAGAGGGGGGGCCGTCTACAATGAGCAGTTCTTC
TRBJ1-5 | TRBV7-8 | - | - | CASSLAAGGDQPQHF | TGTGCCAGCAGCTTAGCTGCGGGGGGCGATCAGCCCCAGCATTTT
TRBJ2-1 | TRBV15 | - | - | CATSRSVFSEQFF | TGTGCCACCAGCAGATCAGTATTCAGTGAGCAGTTCTTC
TRBJ1-6 | TRBV10-3 | - | - | CAISESGNGSPLHF | TGTGCCATCAGTGAATCCGGGAATGGCTCACCCCTCCACTTT
TRBJ1-1 | TRBV9 | few | - | CASSVGQGSREAFF | TGTGCCAGCAGCGTAGGTCAGGGATCGAGAGAAGCTTTCTTT
TRBJ1-4 | TRBV5-6 | - | - | CASSTRDTVKLFF | TGTGCCAGCAGCACCCGGGACACCGTAAAACTGTTTTTT
TRBJ1-6 | TRBV6-1 | - | TRBD1 | CASSIGDRGQFSLHF | TGTGCCAGCAGTATAGGGGACAGGGGGCAATTCTCCCTCCACTTT
TRBJ1-2 | TRBV5-5 | few | TRBD1 | CASSSGTGNYGYTF | TGTGCCAGCAGCTCCGGGACAGGGAACTATGGCTACACCTTC
TRBJ2-7 | TRBV6-5 | - | - | CASSQGNEQYF | TGTGCCAGCAGTCAGGGGAACGAGCAGTACTTC